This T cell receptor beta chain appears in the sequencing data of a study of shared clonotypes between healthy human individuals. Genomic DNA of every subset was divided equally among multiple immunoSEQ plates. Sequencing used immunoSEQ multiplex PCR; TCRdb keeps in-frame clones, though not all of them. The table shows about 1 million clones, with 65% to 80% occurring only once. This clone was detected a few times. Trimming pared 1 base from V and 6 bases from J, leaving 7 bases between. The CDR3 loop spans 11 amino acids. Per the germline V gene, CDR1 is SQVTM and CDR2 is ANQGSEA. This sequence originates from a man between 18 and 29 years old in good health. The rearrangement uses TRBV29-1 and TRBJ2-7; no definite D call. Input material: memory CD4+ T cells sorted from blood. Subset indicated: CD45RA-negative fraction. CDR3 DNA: TGCAGCGTTGAAGGGCAGCCCGAGCAGTACTTC. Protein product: CSVEGQPEQYF.